This T cell receptor (beta chain) was identified during a study of shared clonotypes between healthy human individuals (dated by TCRdb to about 2020). Background for the entire study: The cohort comprised two women and a few men aged 18 to 49 years. For each donor, three plates each were used for CD4 naive and CD4 memory, two plates were used for CD8 naive, and one plate was used for CD8 memory. To estimate repertoire size and how much clonotype sharing occurs between individuals, the study deeply sequenced the blood TCR repertoires of several healthy adults. Libraries were prepared and TCR repertoires were sequenced by different laboratories using diverse techniques, in order to increase sequencing depth and limit assay-specific biases. Leukapheresis yielded between about 0.94 and 8.9 billion PBMCs per donor. The full study reports these points: Even with the large sequencing depth, rarefaction of the sorted-subset datasets indicated that sequencing was incomplete. Naive subsets generally had larger estimated clonotype richness than memory subsets did. Only blood was sampled, and tissue TCR repertoires likely differ from those in blood. Because the study included a small number of donors, the genetic and exposure-history diversity represented was limited. Higher generation probabilities were observed for clonotypes shared by all four sorted-subset donors than for non-shared clonotypes. Sharing across a few donors was observed for about 5% of naive CD4, over 3% of naive CD8, about 2.3% of memory CD4, and approximately 0.41% of memory CD8 clonotypes. Based on pairwise subsampling, the degree of clonotype sharing among donors was expected to be affected by sequencing depth.

Germline trimming: 6 bases from V, 3 bases from J; junction bases outside gene matches: 11. CDR3 length: 15 amino acids, cysteine to phenylalanine. CDR3 DNA is the only sequence kept; it has 45 bases, read in frame from the first base. Reading the germline V gene gives CDR1 WSHSY and CDR2 SAAADI. Using the deep immunoSEQ assay, multiplex PCR amplified TCR CDR3 regions from genomic DNA. Genomic DNA extracted from each cell subset was distributed evenly over all wells of several immunoSEQ 96-well plates, and each plate served as one replicate. For sorted subsets, about 200 ng genomic DNA, equal to tens of thousands of T cell genomes, was loaded into each replicate PCR. Purified libraries were measured with a Qubit 3.0 fluorometer, size-checked on a Bioanalyzer 2100, and measured again with the KAPA Library Quantification kit. Each immunoSEQ 96-well plate was sequenced on its own single-read 150-cycle Illumina NextSeq 550 flow cell. From the authors' description of their analysis: Because only junctional sequences without quality scores were contained in the immunoSEQ output, filtering matching that applied to full-length reads could not be performed. To assign V/J genes and CDR3, sequences were annotated using PyIR, a Python wrapper for IgBLAST v1.9, with IMGT germline references. Reads with weak V/J assignments (E-value above 1e-6), missing CDR3, stop codons, out-of-frame junctions, or ambiguous translated residues were removed. V3J clonotypes were defined by identical inferred V gene, J gene, and CDR3 amino acid sequence. Percentage overlap between repertoires was calculated by dividing the number of shared unique clonotypes by the size of the smaller repertoire. Three approaches were used to assess repertoire richness: RTK rarefaction, the Chao1 estimator, and Recon v2.1 estimates of unobserved clonotypes. For all TCRbeta clonotypes obtained by the gDNA method from a few donors, generation probabilities were computed with OLGA. Drawn from immuneACCESS, this table holds only the in-frame rearrangements with V and J called that TCRdb kept. Clones are partly lost; checked studies trace under half to an unresolved V gene and leave the rest unexplained. The DNA was the basis for D and trimming; V, J and clone size are from that table. This sample gives around 700,000 clones in total; approximately 75% of them show up just once. 1.8% of the sample is in the top ten clones.

On this clone: What antigen it recognizes has not been identified. Per-nucleotide qualities are absent, and no much larger clonotype sits a single base away.

Healthy HIV-negative adults with no recently reported acute infections or vaccinations were included as donors. Every donor was a Caucasian adult residing in Nashville, Tennessee, USA. CD4+ T cells were enriched through magnetic negative selection, after which naive cells were positively selected on CD45RA and the remaining negative fraction served as the memory subset. After blood collection by leukapheresis, PBMCs were isolated using Ficoll-Histopaque density gradient centrifugation and then cryopreserved in the vapor phase of liquid nitrogen. Purity and quantity of every magnetically sorted T cell population were checked by analytical flow cytometry. Each sorted fraction had its genomic DNA isolated and then quantified by UV absorbance on a Nanodrop 2000c.

Sequencing input: memory CD4+ T cells sorted from blood. This specimen's cell subset or site label, interpreted: CD45RA-negative fraction. This clonotype was sampled from a woman younger than 45 in good health. The rearranged segments are TRBV10-2 and TRBJ2-7; 7 of the junction bases match TRBD1. The DNA sequence reads TGCGCCAGCAGACAATTGACAGGGCACAACTACGAGCAGTACTTC. It translates as CASRQLTGHNYEQYF.